This is a list of T cell receptor beta chains from one sample in a study of T cell responses to AZD1222 COVID-19 vaccine. The data were produced by immunoSEQ multiplex PCR, yet TCRdb's version contains in-frame clones alone and is incomplete. The table lists some 120,000 clones, roughly 84% of them singletons, with about 9.7% in the top ten. The sequencing used peripheral blood, collected on day 0 of AZD1222 vaccination. Every receptor here comes from an adult in good health. Both conserved end residues are part of each CDR3. Each record gives: V gene, CDR3 protein.

v_call: TRBV5-4
cdr3_aa: CASSFGGHMGNEQFF

v_call: TRBV7-9
cdr3_aa: CASSWDRSQQPQHF

v_call: TRBV5-6
cdr3_aa: CASSLFGELFF

v_call: TRBV28
cdr3_aa: CASSLLSFRGHAGELFF

v_call: TRBV10-1
cdr3_aa: CASSETGQGRCNSPLHF

v_call: TRBV5-1
cdr3_aa: CASSFDPGQPNSPLHF

v_call: TRBV6-1
cdr3_aa: CASSEGTGAALSYNSPLHF

v_call: TRBV18
cdr3_aa: CASSPSGDSGTQYF

v_call: TRBV7-3
cdr3_aa: CASSLQDGYYEQYF

v_call: TRBV7-9
cdr3_aa: CASKDDNYGYTF

v_call: TRBV7-2
cdr3_aa: CASSPTGFGELFF

v_call: TRBV28
cdr3_aa: CASSLPSTGGAQPQHF

v_call: TRBV7-2
cdr3_aa: CASSSGQGASGNTIYF

v_call: TRBV19
cdr3_aa: CASRRSGSHPGETQYF

v_call: TRBV9
cdr3_aa: CASSVLENTEAFF

v_call: TRBV27
cdr3_aa: CASSLYRLGNQPQHF

v_call: TRBV7-9
cdr3_aa: CASSPGTGAGVVYGYTF

v_call: TRBV29-1
cdr3_aa: CSVQPQGADEKLFF

v_call: TRBV19
cdr3_aa: CASSIPGGNQPQHF

v_call: TRBV27
cdr3_aa: CASSLGQGAYEQYF

v_call: TRBV6-5
cdr3_aa: CASSYSKGLAGELFF

v_call: TRBV30
cdr3_aa: CAWRGGNNEQFF

v_call: TRBV6-5
cdr3_aa: CASSYFAGNQPQHF

v_call: TRBV30
cdr3_aa: CAWSPTGGLALSVQYF

v_call: TRBV3-1/TRBV3-2
cdr3_aa: CASSQVLAGEDTQYF

v_call: TRBV27
cdr3_aa: CASSSVLYTEAFF

v_call: TRBV20-1
cdr3_aa: CSASPGQGADIQYF

v_call: TRBV5-1
cdr3_aa: CASSFGGRVGNTQYF

v_call: TRBV5-6
cdr3_aa: CATGTDTQYF

v_call: TRBV19
cdr3_aa: CASSTGLAGGRGYNEQFF

v_call: TRBV27
cdr3_aa: CASSPRGPTVYNSPLHF

v_call: TRBV20-1
cdr3_aa: CSASRPGLAGLVSSYNEQFF

v_call: TRBV12-3/TRBV12-4
cdr3_aa: CASSRLYVAFF

v_call: TRBV6-5
cdr3_aa: CASSRDRGNYGYTF

v_call: TRBV28
cdr3_aa: CASSTRGQPQHF

v_call: TRBV19
cdr3_aa: CASSIASAGQKPQHF

v_call: TRBV19
cdr3_aa: CASSRGTLPYTQYF

v_call: TRBV15
cdr3_aa: CATSRALRLAGERDTQYF

v_call: TRBV11-3
cdr3_aa: CASTPDGASYEQYF

v_call: TRBV12-3/TRBV12-4
cdr3_aa: CASRTGVQETQYF

v_call: TRBV5-1
cdr3_aa: CASSTGQGEETQYF